This T cell receptor (beta chain) derives from a study of cytomegalovirus exposure and HLA in healthy donors (dated by TCRdb to about 2017). The study in broad terms: An earlier analysis of 550 to 700 of the donors reported about 290 Gb of sequence data and about 100 million unique TCR beta sequences from about 179 million T cells. An early release covering about 600 HLA-typed donors comprised about 320 gigabases of sequencing data and roughly 86 million unique TCR sequences. Of the 398 genotyped donors, 75% to 85% were placed in the genetic ancestry cluster associated with self-reported Caucasian donors. The study aimed to test whether signatures of past pathogen exposure could be identified by cataloging public T cell receptors. The T cell repertoires of roughly 660 subjects were profiled by immunosequencing and related to cytomegalovirus serostatus. Besides the first cohort of some 670 subjects, a separate validation cohort made up of 95 to 150 different subjects was used. To predict cytomegalovirus infection status, the study brought together high-throughput TCR immunosequencing, statistical association of individual TCRs with disease status, and machine learning. A later analysis re-examined previously published TCR beta repertoires from about 670 donors and added high-resolution HLA genotyping to investigate patterns of TCR occurrence. In the later analysis, no new phenotypic data were used to find candidate immune exposures; instead, reliance was placed on TCR beta sequences and their occurrence across donors. An earlier analysis of approximately 580 of the donors used high-throughput TCR beta sequencing to judge whether each TCR beta V gene segment behaved as functional or pseudogenic. Alongside the repertoire data, information on donor age, sex, ethnicity and CMV serostatus was compiled. A later genetic analysis took genome-wide SNP genotypes for about 55% of the roughly 700 donors and used that subset as a discovery cohort. All discovery cohort repertoires had been generated on a single sequencing platform. Both class I and class II loci were covered by HLA typing, at four-digit resolution. The number of donors typed differed by locus, with roughly 629-640 for A, B, C, DRB1 and DQB1, roughly 520 for DQA1, about 610 for DPA1, and 450 to 480 for DPB1. Because of strong linkage in the cohort, 5 or 6 DR-DQ haplotypes were treated as single units for association and clustering. On average, around 240,000 unique TCR beta nucleotide sequences were sequenced per donor among about 400 genotyped donors of the cohort, with around 19% of those sequences being non-productive. The investigation overall reported the following: In vitro tests confirmed that a few of the cytomegalovirus-associated TCR beta chains recognize cytomegalovirus antigens. Correlated functional status among segregating V segments might be attributable to linkage disequilibrium, but an unknown experimental factor could not be ruled out. A later genetic analysis reported fewer N-insertions in productive TCRs among donors in an Asian-associated ancestry cluster than the approximately 700-donor mean. Presence/absence analyses assumed roughly uniform sequencing depth across donors, an assumption that may not hold. Immune exposure information for the cohort was limited to CMV serostatus. According to the authors, the approach could potentially be generalized to other disease states and immunological phenotypes. Most TCR sequences were seen in very few donors, while some public TCRs were found in many individuals. The study gave a list of about 160 TCR beta chains associated with cytomegalovirus. A cluster of highly shared sequence variants was judged likely to represent a technical artifact of the sequencing pipeline. Cytomegalovirus status was reported to be diagnosed by the classifier with high specificity and sensitivity in both the original and validation cohorts. In a later analysis, HLA-associated TCR beta chains were found to be more clonally expanded and to have lower generation probabilities than equally common non-associated chains. HLA typing was unavailable for some donors at each locus, so association tests used only the typed subset. According to a later analysis, parvovirus B19, influenza, CMV and Epstein-Barr virus appeared linked to several top co-occurrence clusters. A further reported finding was that TCR beta sequences accurately predicted the HLA-A and HLA-B alleles for most subjects in the first cohort. The earlier analysis of about 600 of the donors excluded 15 to 20 rarely observed V segments, including chromosome 9 orphons, because counts were too low. Assigning TCR associations to individual alleles was difficult when HLA alleles, especially DR and DQ, strongly co-occurred. The cohort was sequenced for TCR beta chains only, and without alpha or paired-chain data the features that could be detected were limited. Most CMV-associated TCR beta chains appeared to be HLA-restricted in a later analysis, and the HLA associations seemed to be driven largely by CMV exposure. Specific HLA alleles were associated with more than 15,000 TCR beta sequences at a false discovery rate of 0.05 in a later analysis. In a later analysis, the rate of TCR association differed among HLA loci, with DRB1 alleles having the most associated TCRs and HLA-C alleles having the fewest. Broadly in line with IMGT annotations, most TCR beta V segments showed up in productive rearrangements about 87% or about 30% of the time in an earlier analysis of around 600 of the donors. A later genetic analysis associated a missense DCLRE1C variant with V-gene and J-gene trimming of TCR beta chains, and an independent cohort replicated the association.

To note about this clone: Its specific antigen is unknown. Within one base of it there is no much larger clone, and no base qualities were kept.

Library preparation was by the immunoSEQ multiplex PCR assay. For the multiplex PCR, a mixture combining 60 forward primers for TCR Vbeta segments and 13 reverse primers for TCR Jbeta segments was used. The CDR3 region of rearranged TCR beta genes was amplified from genomic DNA with a multiplex PCR assay. On the Illumina HiSeq System, the amplified TCR beta libraries were sequenced as 87-base-pair reads. For the original study's pipeline: In a later analysis, 70 million to 95 million unique TCR beta chains were counted across the 666 repertoires, and roughly 11 million of these chains were shared by at least two donors. To remove PCR and sequencing errors, raw reads were error-corrected and collapsed into unique sequences using a nearest-neighbor algorithm that merged closely related sequences. To assign V, D and J gene segments, CDR3 sequences were aligned to IMGT reference sequences. For a sequence to be retained, a match of at least six nucleotides was required to both a V gene segment and a J gene segment. Rearrangements were called productive when the CDR3 lacked stop codons and stayed in frame with V and J; all others were non-productive. CDR3 was defined by IMGT convention, running from the second conserved V-encoded cysteine to the conserved J-encoded phenylalanine. The earlier analysis of 587 of the donors excluded sequences that lacked an unambiguous match to a single V gene segment. An earlier analysis of fewer than 750 of the donors called V segments functional above 56.7% productive rearrangements and segregating when the between-donor standard deviation exceeded 5%. A statistical classification framework was developed to diagnose cytomegalovirus status using the catalog of TCR beta chain sequences. In a later analysis, TCR nucleotide sequences were compared against IMGT/GENE-DB human TR gene sequences so that V and J genes could be assigned. Using the TCRdist pipeline, a later analysis assigned CDR3 sequences along with most-parsimonious VDJ recombination scenarios. In a later analysis, each TCR beta chain was defined by its CDR3 amino acid sequence together with its V-gene family, and reads lacking a unique V-gene family were excluded. In a later analysis, 500 to 650 highly shared, low-generation-probability nucleotide sequences were removed to address suspected cross-contamination and a sequencing artifact. In a later analysis, a clonal expansion index was calculated for each public chain from normalized within-repertoire ranks of inferred template counts. Generation probabilities in a later analysis came from a VDJ recombination model fitted to out-of-frame rearrangements, and those results were checked against IGoR. In a later analysis, TCR-TCR, TCR-HLA and TCR-CMV co-occurrence was scored with hypergeometric tests, and a repertoire-size bias correction was applied to TCR pairs. A later analysis estimated false discovery rates by permuting HLA or CMV assignments 20 times. In a later analysis, co-occurring TCRs were grouped with DBSCAN, and TCRdist sequence similarity was added when clustering was performed within HLA-allele-positive subsets. Co-occurrence clustering excluded repertoires with fewer than 30,000 or more than 120,000 public chains, plus five with anomalous nucleotide sharing. TCRdb stores this immuneACCESS table with in-frame sequences only. Part of the clones is absent; in the studies checked, under half of the shortfall reflects unresolved V genes, and no reason is known for the rest. V, J and clone size are those of that table, while D and trimming were read from the DNA. This sample gives approximately 86,000 clones in total; just over 70% of them show up just once. The ten top clones hold more than 7% of the sample.

The cohort comprised 666 healthy bone marrow donors. At the time of sampling, all cohort members were nominally healthy, though unrecorded immune exposures were likely present. The donor was CMV seronegative and was included in the group of several hundred seronegative cohort members. A peripheral blood sample was provided by each donor, and peripheral blood mononuclear cells were used for TCR beta sequencing. Genomic DNA extraction from the blood cell samples was performed with the Qiagen DNeasy Blood Extraction Kit. This clonotype was sampled from a man aged 55 to 70 in good health and CMV-seronegative. The material sequenced was PBMCs.

The nucleotide sequence reads as follows: TGTGCCAGCAGCCTTCTAGCGGGAGGGCCGAACACCGGGGAGCTGTTTTTT. It translates to CASSLLAGGPNTGELFF. The chain was built from TRBV5-4 and TRBJ2-2, with 12 bases matching TRBD2. Measured from the cysteine to the phenylalanine, the CDR3 is 17 residues long. Only the CDR3 region is kept as DNA, spanning 51 bases read in frame from base 1. The germline V gene (reference sequence) gives CDR1 as SGHNT and CDR2 as YYREEE. V and J are trimmed by 4 bases and 0 bases, and the gene matches miss 4 bases of the junction.